The source of this TCR beta chain is a study of OX40 agonist ivuxolimab in advanced cancers. Method: immunoSEQ multiplex PCR; TCRdb's copy keeps in-frame clones and lacks some. Here the sample spans approximately 50,000 clones, 85% to 95% being singletons. The CDR3 contains 19 residues. The germline V gene encodes CDR1 SGHTA and CDR2 FQGNSA. V lost 2 bases, J lost 2 bases, and 13 bases stayed unmatched. The sample was CD4+ or CD8+ T cells sorted from blood, taken in a trial of the OX40 agonist ivuxolimab. The receptor's source is an adult with an advanced solid tumor such as melanoma, head and neck, liver or kidney cancer. The chain combines TRBV7-2 with TRBJ2-4, with 9 positions matching TRBD1. The CDR3 coding sequence is TGTGCCAGCAGCTTAATGGACAGGGGATTCTCTTATCCCAAAAACATTCAGTACTTC. Protein: CASSLMDRGFSYPKNIQYF.